Shown below are 26 T cell receptor beta chains from a single sample sequenced in a study of post-analysis software for immune sequencing data. Study outcomes and limitations: Patients carried several TRBV segments more frequently than controls did, and TRBV5-6, TRBV5-1 and TRBV20-1 were among them.

No antigens are known for them. The authors incorporated unique molecular identifiers into the TCR beta cDNA libraries. TCRdb independently ran MiXCR on the PCR reads; one entry per CDR3 protein. The sample consists of about 540,000 distinct CDR3 sequences, 34% of them appearing once. Sequences were obtained from blood. These receptors came from a girl aged 2-17 years with multiple sclerosis.

This clonotype was counted a few times. A much larger clone is a single base away; this may be a read error. This rearrangement joins TRBV27 to TRBJ1-2; D is undetermined. This CDR3 is built from 17 residues. Germline CDR1 is MNHEY and CDR2 is SMNVEV (reference sequence). CDR3 loop: CAGSFLVRKGTFYGYTF. Written as DNA, the CDR3 is TGTGCCGGCAGTTTTCTTGTCCGTAAGGGTACATTCTATGGCTACACCTTC.

This sequence joins TRBV3-1 and TRBJ2-2, with D uncertain. CDR3 size: 16 residues. CDR1 and CDR2 from the germline V gene are LGHDT and YNNKEL (reference sequence). V lost 4 bases and J lost 4, with 16 bases in between. This chain's CDR3 is CASSPRTGHGTGELFF. Written as DNA, the CDR3 is TGTGCCAGCAGCCCCCGGACCGGCCACGGCACCGGGGAGCTGTTTTTT.

A few counts support this clonotype. J is TRBJ1-2 and V is TRBV20-1; perhaps TRBD1 as D (5 bases). Looked up from germline, CDR1 is DFQATT and CDR2 is SNEGSKA (reference sequence). Between the trimmed V and J ends, which lost 5 bases and 6 bases, there was a span of 16 bases. The length of the CDR3 is 13 residues. The CDR3 sequence: CSAPDTGSDGYTF. The CDR3 DNA is TGCAGTGCTCCTGATACAGGTTCCGATGGCTACACCTTC.

The V call is TRBV12-3 or TRBV12-4, the J call TRBJ2-1, with D maybe TRBD1 (5 bases). The V end was cut by 3 bases, the J end by 1 base, with 13 bases between. The CDR3 runs to 16 residues. CDR3 protein: CASSFGAGYSYNEQFF. Written as DNA, the CDR3 is TGTGCCAGCAGTTTTGGTGCAGGGTATTCCTACAATGAGCAGTTCTTC.

The V gene is TRBV12-3 or TRBV12-4, the J gene TRBJ2-5; TRBD1 matches at 9 bases. The trim removed 6 bases at V and 4 bases at J, leaving 6 bases unmatched. CDR3 size: 14 residues. CDR3 DNA: TGTGCCAGCAGAGAACGGGACAGGGTAGAGACCCAGTACTTC. It specifies CASRERDRVETQYF.

The V call is TRBV13, the J call TRBJ1-1; no firm D call. V was cut by 5 bases and J by 8 bases, with 15 bases left in between. This CDR3 is built from 13 residues. Germline CDR1 and CDR2: PRHDT and FYEKMQ (reference sequence). The CDR3 loop reads CASSPTWDQEAFF. As DNA, the CDR3 is TGTGCCAGCAGCCCAACATGGGATCAAGAAGCTTTCTTT.

This clonotype was seen a handful of times. J is TRBJ2-7 and V is TRBV7-8; 7 bases fit TRBD2. The CDR3 totals 16 residues. Looked up from germline, CDR1 is SGHVS and CDR2 is FQNEAQ. J gave up 8 bases and V 5 bases, and 18 bases lay outside the gene matches. This CDR3 is CASSQSGRGGNNKQYF. Here the CDR3 DNA reads TGTGCCAGCAGCCAGTCAGGGCGGGGAGGGAATAACAAGCAGTACTTC.

This clonotype was detected a few times. V usage is TRBV7-2 and J usage is TRBJ2-7; D assignment may be TRBD1 or TRBD2 (5 bases each). This CDR3 region has 14 residues. Trimming removed 4 bases from V and 2 bases from J, with 12 bases in between. Germline CDR1 is SGHTA and CDR2 is FQGNSA. In DNA, the CDR3 is TGTGCCAGCAGCTCCCACTGGGGACCCTACGAGCAGTACTTC. Translation: CASSSHWGPYEQYF.

This chain joins TRBV20-1 and TRBJ1-1, with a possible D match to TRBD1 (6 bases). The CDR3 consists of 12 residues. Per germline, CDR1 DFQATT and CDR2 SNEGSKA (reference sequence). The CDR3 sequence is CRIGGQNTEAFF. The CDR3 DNA follows: TGCAGAATAGGGGGACAGAACACTGAAGCTTTCTTT.

J is TRBJ1-1 and V is TRBV5-1; no reliable D call. The CDR3 contains 13 residues. V shed 0 bases and J shed 7 bases, with 10 bases lying between them. CDR1 SGHRS and CDR2 YFSETQ come from the germline V gene. The CDR3 nucleotides read TGCGCCAGCAGCTTGGCCGGTCAGCTTGAAGCTTTCTTT. Residues: CASSLAGQLEAFF.

There are a few counts of this clonotype. This chain connects TRBV6-5 to TRBJ2-7; 7 bases fit TRBD2. V lost 6 bases, J lost 0 bases, and 2 bases stayed unmatched. CDR1 is MNHEY, CDR2 SVGAGI, per germline. The CDR3 has 13 amino acids. The DNA of the CDR3 is TGTGCCAGCAGCCGGACTAGCTCCTACGAGCAGTACTTC. This translates into CASSRTSSYEQYF.

This clonotype has just a few counts. The CDR3 region is CSASFGTSGFYEQYF. In nucleotides, the CDR3 is TGCAGTGCCAGCTTCGGGACTAGCGGGTTCTACGAGCAGTACTTC. The rearrangement joins TRBV20-1 to TRBJ2-7; TRBD2 matches at 12 bases. Germline V gives CDR1 DFQATT, CDR2 SNEGSKA (reference sequence). V was clipped by 6 bases and J by 3 bases; unmatched bases: 9. This CDR3 contains 15 residues.

This clonotype showed up many times. The chain is built from TRBV20-1 and TRBJ2-5; D is unclear. Germline V gives CDR1 DFQATT, CDR2 SNEGSKA (reference sequence). The ends were cut back, 6 bases at V and 5 bases at J, with 10 bases in the middle. This CDR3 contains 11 residues. CDR3 bases: TGCAGTGCAGGATCAAGTGAGACCCAGTACTTC. Amino acids: CSAGSSETQYF.

The sample holds a few counts of this clonotype. The CDR3 bases are TGTGCCAGCAGTCCGAACGTGGATCCGGGGGCTAATGAAAAACTGTTTTTT. This sequence encodes CASSPNVDPGANEKLFF. This chain links TRBV6-2 or TRBV6-3 with TRBJ1-4; D is possibly TRBD1 (5 bases). V lost 5 bases and J 3 bases, leaving 19 bases between the germline ends. The CDR3 contains 17 residues. Germline V gene data show CDR1 as MNHEY and CDR2 as SVGEGT.

This chain uses TRBV20-1 with TRBJ1-2, with D tentatively TRBD1 (5 bases). This CDR3 region has 13 residues. V gave up 6 bases and J gave up 4 bases, with 15 bases separating them. The germline CDR1 and CDR2 sequences are DFQATT and SNEGSKA (reference sequence). The CDR3, as DNA: TGCAGTGCCAAACGGCCAGGGTCCTATGGCTACACCTTC. Residues: CSAKRPGSYGYTF.

The chain links TRBV7-2 to TRBJ2-1; 13 bases agree with TRBD2. Germline CDR1 is SGHTA and CDR2 is FQGNSA. Trimming at V came to 5 bases and at J to 8 bases, leaving 9 bases not matched to a gene. The CDR3 length is 16 residues. Written as DNA, the CDR3 is TGTGCCAGCAGCACCCGGACTAGCGGGGGTCTCTATGAGCAGTTCTTC. This translates into CASSTRTSGGLYEQFF.

The rearrangement joins TRBV11-2 to TRBJ1-5, with 8 positions matching TRBD1. The trim removed 5 bases at V and 5 bases at J, leaving 11 bases unmatched. The CDR3 extends over 16 amino acids. CDR1 and CDR2 from the germline V gene are SGHAT and FQNNGV. The CDR3 DNA reads TGTGCCAGCAGCCAATCCATCGACAGGGGCGATCAGCCCCAGCATTTT. Protein product: CASSQSIDRGDQPQHF.

This chain joins TRBV12-3 or TRBV12-4 and TRBJ2-1, with 9 bases identical to TRBD2. This CDR3 spans 16 amino acids. V dropped 7 bases and J dropped 5; count of bases not matched to a gene: 12. CDR3 loop: CASTLDLLAGNNEQFF. DNA of the CDR3: TGTGCCAGCACCCTAGACTTGCTAGCGGGGAACAATGAGCAGTTCTTC.

The chain uses TRBV29-1 and TRBJ1-1; 9 nucleotides agree with TRBD1. Germline loops: CDR1 SQVTM, CDR2 ANQGSEA. The V segment lost 1 base and the J segment 4 bases; nucleotides outside the gene matches: 7. The CDR3 is made up of 15 amino acids. The CDR3 nucleotides read TGCAGCGTTGAAGGCGGGACAGGGCTTCCCACTGAAGCTTTCTTT. This gives the protein CSVEGGTGLPTEAFF.

The V gene is TRBV5-5, the J gene TRBJ1-6, with 7 bases identical to TRBD1. The V segment lost 4 bases and the J segment 8 bases; nucleotides outside the gene matches: 3. Germline V gene lookup returns CDR1 SGHKS and CDR2 YYEKEE (reference sequence). The CDR3 is 13 amino acids. CDR3 sequence (DNA): TGTGCCAGCAGCACCACAGGGGATTCACCCCTCCACTTT. It encodes CASSTTGDSPLHF.

The chain has TRBV20-1 and TRBJ2-2; tentatively, D is TRBD1 (6 bases). CDR1 is DFQATT, CDR2 SNEGSKA, per germline (reference sequence). The CDR3 extends over 14 amino acids. Trimming shortened V by 2 bases and J by 1 base, and 8 bases separated the two germline ends. The CDR3 DNA reads as TGCAGTGCTAGACCGGGACAGAACACCGGGGAGCTGTTTTTT. Its translation is CSARPGQNTGELFF.

This clonotype was observed a handful of times. The V and J genes are TRBV6-1 and TRBJ2-7; 13 bases match TRBD2. V was clipped by 10 bases and J by 9 bases; unmatched bases: 9. Germline V gene lookup returns CDR1 MNHNS and CDR2 SASEGT. The CDR3 runs 13 residues. This CDR3 is CAIAGTSGAGQYF. The DNA for the CDR3 is TGTGCCATTGCCGGGACTAGCGGGGCCGGGCAGTACTTC.

This chain uses TRBV4-1 with TRBJ1-1; D may be TRBD1 (6 bases). The CDR3 is 16 amino acids. Germline-derived CDR1 and CDR2 are MGHRA and YSYEKL. V was cut by 2 bases and J by 3 bases, with 16 bases left in between. The CDR3: CASSQQVGGFDTEAFF. The CDR3 DNA follows: TGCGCCAGCAGCCAACAGGTAGGGGGATTCGACACTGAAGCTTTCTTT.

The chain is built from TRBV20-1 and TRBJ1-6, with D uncertain. The CDR3 spans 14 residues. Trimming pared 0 bases from V and 9 bases from J, leaving 12 bases between. Germline V lookup: CDR1 DFQATT, CDR2 SNEGSKA (reference sequence). This chain's CDR3 is CSARDPGGSSPLHF. CDR3 DNA sequence: TGCAGTGCTAGAGATCCAGGAGGAAGTTCACCCCTCCACTTT.

This clonotype occurred a few times. The chain couples TRBV5-1 to TRBJ1-1; D gene uncertain. The CDR3 length is 15 residues. Germline CDR1 SGHRS, CDR2 YFSETQ. The ends were cut back, 4 bases at V and 1 base at J, with 14 bases in the middle. CDR3 coding DNA: TGCGCCAGCAGCCCGGGTGGCAGTCGGAACACTGAAGCTTTCTTT. Translated: CASSPGGSRNTEAFF.

The V gene is TRBV2, the J gene TRBJ2-1, with TRBD2 matching over 15 bases. CDR3 length equals 17 residues. Germline V gene lookup returns CDR1 SNHLY and CDR2 FYNNEI. Trimming took 6 bases from V and 4 from J; bases not matched to a gene: 7. The CDR3 loop reads CASRGGLAGGMYNEQFF. CDR3 in DNA: TGTGCCAGCAGGGGGGGACTAGCGGGGGGAATGTACAATGAGCAGTTCTTC.